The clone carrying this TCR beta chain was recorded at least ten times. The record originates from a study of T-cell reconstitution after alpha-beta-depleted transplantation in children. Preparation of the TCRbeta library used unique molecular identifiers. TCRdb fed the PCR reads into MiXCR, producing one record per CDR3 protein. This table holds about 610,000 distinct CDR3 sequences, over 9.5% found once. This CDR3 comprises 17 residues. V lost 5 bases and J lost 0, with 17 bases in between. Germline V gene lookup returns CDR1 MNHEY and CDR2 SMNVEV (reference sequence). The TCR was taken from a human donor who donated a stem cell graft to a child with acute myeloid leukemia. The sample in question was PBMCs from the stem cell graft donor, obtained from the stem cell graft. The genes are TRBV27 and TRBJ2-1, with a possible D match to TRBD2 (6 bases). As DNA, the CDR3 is TGTGCCAGCAGTCCGGGGACTTTCAGGAGCTCCTACAATGAGCAGTTCTTC. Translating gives CASSPGTFRSSYNEQFF.